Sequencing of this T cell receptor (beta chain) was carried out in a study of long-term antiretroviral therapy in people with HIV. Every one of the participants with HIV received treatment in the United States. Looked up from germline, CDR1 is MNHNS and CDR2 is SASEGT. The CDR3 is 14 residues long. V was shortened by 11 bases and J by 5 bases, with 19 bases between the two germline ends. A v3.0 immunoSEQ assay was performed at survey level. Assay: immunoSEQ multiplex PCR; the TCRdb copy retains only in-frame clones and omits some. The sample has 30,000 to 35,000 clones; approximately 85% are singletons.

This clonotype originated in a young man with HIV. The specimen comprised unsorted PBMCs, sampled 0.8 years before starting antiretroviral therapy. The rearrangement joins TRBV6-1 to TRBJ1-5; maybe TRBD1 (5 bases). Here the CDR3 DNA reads TGTGCCCCAACGGGGGGAAAGGCCTATCAGCCCCAGCATTTT. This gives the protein CAPTGGKAYQPQHF.